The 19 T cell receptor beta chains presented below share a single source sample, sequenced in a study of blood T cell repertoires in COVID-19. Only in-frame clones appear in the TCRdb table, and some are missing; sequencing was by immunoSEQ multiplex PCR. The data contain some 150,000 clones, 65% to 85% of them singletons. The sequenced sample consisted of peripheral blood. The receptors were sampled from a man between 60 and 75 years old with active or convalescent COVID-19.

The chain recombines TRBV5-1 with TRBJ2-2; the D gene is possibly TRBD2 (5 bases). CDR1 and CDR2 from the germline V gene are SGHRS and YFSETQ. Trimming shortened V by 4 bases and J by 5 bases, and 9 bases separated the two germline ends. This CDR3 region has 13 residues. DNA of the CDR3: TGCGCCAGCAGCACTAGTGTGACCGGGGAGCTGTTTTTT. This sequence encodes CASSTSVTGELFF.

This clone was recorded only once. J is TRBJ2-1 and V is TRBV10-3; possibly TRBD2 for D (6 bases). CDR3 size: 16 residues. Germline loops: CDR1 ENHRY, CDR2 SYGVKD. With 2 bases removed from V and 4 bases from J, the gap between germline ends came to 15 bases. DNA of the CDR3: TGTGCCATCAGTGAGAGAGGTAGCGGCAATTACAATGAGCAGTTCTTC. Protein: CAISERGSGNYNEQFF.

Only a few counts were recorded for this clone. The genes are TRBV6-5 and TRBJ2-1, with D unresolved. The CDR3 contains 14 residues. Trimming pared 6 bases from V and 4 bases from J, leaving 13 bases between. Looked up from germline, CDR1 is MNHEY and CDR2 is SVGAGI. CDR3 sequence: CASSLRGEYNEQFF. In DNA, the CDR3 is TGTGCCAGCAGCCTACGCGGAGAGTACAATGAGCAGTTCTTC.

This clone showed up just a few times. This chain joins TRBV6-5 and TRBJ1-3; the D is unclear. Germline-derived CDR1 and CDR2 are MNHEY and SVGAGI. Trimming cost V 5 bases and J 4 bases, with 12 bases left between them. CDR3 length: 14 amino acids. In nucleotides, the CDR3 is TGTGCCAGCAGTCCGACTACGGTGGGAAACACCATATATTTT. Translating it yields CASSPTTVGNTIYF.

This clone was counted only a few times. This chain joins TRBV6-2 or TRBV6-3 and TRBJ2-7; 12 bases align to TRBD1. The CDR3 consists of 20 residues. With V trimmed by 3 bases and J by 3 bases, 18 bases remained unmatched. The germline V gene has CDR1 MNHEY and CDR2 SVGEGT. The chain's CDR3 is CASSYNPGTGGPPASYEQYF. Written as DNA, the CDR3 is TGTGCCAGCAGTTATAACCCCGGGACAGGGGGCCCCCCCGCTAGCTACGAGCAGTACTTC.

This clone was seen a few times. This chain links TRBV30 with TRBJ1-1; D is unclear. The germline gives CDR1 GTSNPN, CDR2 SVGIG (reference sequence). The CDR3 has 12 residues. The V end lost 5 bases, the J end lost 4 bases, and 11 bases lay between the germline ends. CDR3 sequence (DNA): TGTGCCTGGGACCCGCGGGGCACTGAAGCTTTCTTT. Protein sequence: CAWDPRGTEAFF.

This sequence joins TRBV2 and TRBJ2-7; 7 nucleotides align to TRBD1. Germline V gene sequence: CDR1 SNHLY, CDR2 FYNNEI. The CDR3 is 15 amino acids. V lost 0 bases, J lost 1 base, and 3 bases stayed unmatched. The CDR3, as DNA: TGTGCCAGCAGTGAAGCCCCGGGACAGTCCTACGAGCAGTACTTC. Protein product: CASSEAPGQSYEQYF.

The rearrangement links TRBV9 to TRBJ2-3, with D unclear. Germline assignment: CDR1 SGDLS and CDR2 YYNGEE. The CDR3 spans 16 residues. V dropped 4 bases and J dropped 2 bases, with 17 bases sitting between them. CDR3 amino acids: CASSPSARTHTDTQYF. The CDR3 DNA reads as TGTGCCAGCAGCCCAAGCGCCCGCACACACACAGATACGCAGTATTTT.

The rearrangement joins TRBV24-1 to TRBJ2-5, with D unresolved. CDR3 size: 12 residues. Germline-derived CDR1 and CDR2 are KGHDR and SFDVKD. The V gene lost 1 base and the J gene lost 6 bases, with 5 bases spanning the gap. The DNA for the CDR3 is TGTGCCACCAGTGATTTCCTCCAGACCCAGTACTTC. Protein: CATSDFLQTQYF.

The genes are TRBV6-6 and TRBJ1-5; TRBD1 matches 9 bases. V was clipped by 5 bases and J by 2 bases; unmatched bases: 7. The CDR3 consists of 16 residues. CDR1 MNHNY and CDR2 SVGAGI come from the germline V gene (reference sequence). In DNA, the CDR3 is TGTGCCAGCAGTGTACAGGGGGCTGTTGGCAATCAGCCCCAGCATTTT. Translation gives CASSVQGAVGNQPQHF.

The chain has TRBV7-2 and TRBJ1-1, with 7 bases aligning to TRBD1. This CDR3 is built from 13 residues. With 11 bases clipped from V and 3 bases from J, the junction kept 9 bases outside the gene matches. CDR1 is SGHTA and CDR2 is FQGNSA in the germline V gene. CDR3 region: CAAQGKRDTEAFF. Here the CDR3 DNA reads TGTGCCGCACAGGGGAAGAGGGACACTGAAGCTTTCTTT. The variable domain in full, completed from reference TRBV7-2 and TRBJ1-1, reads GAGVSQSPSNKVTEKGKDVELRCDPISGHTALYWYRQSLGQGLEFLIYFQGNSAPDKSGLPSDRFSAERTGGSVSTLTIQRTQQEDSAVYLCAAQGKRDTEAFFGQGTRLTVV.

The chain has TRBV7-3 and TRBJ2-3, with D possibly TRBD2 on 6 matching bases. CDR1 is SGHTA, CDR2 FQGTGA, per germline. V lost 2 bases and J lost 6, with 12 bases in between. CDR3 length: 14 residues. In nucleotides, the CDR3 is TGTGCCAGCAGCTTAGGCGGGGCGGGTGATACGCAGTATTTT. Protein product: CASSLGGAGDTQYF. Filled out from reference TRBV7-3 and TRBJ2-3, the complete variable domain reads GAGVSQTPSNKVTEKGKYVELRCDPISGHTALYWYRQSLGQGPEFLIYFQGTGAADDSGLPNDRFFAVRPEGSVSTLKIQRTERGDSAVYLCASSLGGAGDTQYFGPGTRLTVL.

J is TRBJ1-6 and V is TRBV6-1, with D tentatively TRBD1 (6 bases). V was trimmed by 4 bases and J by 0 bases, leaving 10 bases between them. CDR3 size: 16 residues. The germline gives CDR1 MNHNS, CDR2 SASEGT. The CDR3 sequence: CASSVTGSSYNSPLHF. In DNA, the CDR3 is TGTGCCAGCAGTGTTACAGGGAGCTCCTATAATTCACCCCTCCACTTT.

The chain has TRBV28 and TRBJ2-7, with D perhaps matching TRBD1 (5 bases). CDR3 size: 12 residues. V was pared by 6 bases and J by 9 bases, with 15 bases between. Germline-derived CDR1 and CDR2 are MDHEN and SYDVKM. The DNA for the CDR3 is TGTGCCAGCAGCAGTGACAGCCGGCGGCAGTACTTC. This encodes CASSSDSRRQYF.

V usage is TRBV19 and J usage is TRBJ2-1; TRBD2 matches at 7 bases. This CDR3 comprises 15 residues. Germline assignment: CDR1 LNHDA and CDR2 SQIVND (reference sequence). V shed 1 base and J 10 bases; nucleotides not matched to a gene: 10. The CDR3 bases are TGTGCCAGTAGTATAGGAGCGGGGCCCGCGGGAGAGCAGTTCTTC. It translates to CASSIGAGPAGEQFF.

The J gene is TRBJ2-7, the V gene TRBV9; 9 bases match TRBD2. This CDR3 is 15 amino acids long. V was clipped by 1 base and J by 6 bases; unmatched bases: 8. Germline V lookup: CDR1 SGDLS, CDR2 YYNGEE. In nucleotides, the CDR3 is TGTGCCAGCAGCGTATTGGCGGGAGGGTCTAGCGAGCAGTACTTC. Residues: CASSVLAGGSSEQYF.

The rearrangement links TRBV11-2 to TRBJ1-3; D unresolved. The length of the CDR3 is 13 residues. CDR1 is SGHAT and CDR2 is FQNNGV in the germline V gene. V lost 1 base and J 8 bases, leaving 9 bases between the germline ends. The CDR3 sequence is CASSLGVGDTIYF. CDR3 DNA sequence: TGTGCCAGCAGCTTAGGAGTCGGGGACACCATATATTTT.

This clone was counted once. CDR3 sequence: CASTLQDRKSRTSGEPYEQYF. DNA for the CDR3: TGTGCCAGCACCCTACAGGATCGAAAGTCGCGGACTAGCGGGGAGCCCTACGAGCAGTACTTC. The J gene is TRBJ2-7, the V gene TRBV28; 12 bases match TRBD2. Trimming at V came to 7 bases and at J to 2 bases, leaving 24 bases not matched to a gene. Germline loops: CDR1 MDHEN, CDR2 SYDVKM. CDR3 length: 21 residues.

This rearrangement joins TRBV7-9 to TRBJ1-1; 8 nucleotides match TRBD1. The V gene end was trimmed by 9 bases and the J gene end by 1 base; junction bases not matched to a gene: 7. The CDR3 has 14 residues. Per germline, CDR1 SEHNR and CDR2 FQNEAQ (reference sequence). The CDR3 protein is CASHWTGRNTEAFF. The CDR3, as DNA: TGTGCCAGTCACTGGACAGGGAGGAACACTGAAGCTTTCTTT.